This TCR beta chain was documented in a study of long-term antiretroviral therapy in people with HIV. Study-wide results and caveats: Clonal expansions arising prior to ART prevailed in the repertoire at every time point. On ART adherence, viral resistance or therapy changes, no data were available. CDR3 length ranges were narrower in HIV repertoires than in controls.

Runs used v3.0 of the immunoSEQ assay and were done at survey level. Sequencing was performed with immunoSEQ multiplex PCR; in TCRdb, only in-frame clones are kept and a portion is missing. The sample contains tens of thousands of clones, roughly 94% of which appear only once. Every HIV-positive participant received treatment in the United States. The CDR3 totals 15 residues. Germline lookup yields CDR1 MNHNY and CDR2 SVGAGI (reference sequence). V trimming: 5 bases; J trimming: 3 bases; junction bases outside the gene matches: 4. To note about this clone: Its specificity is unknown.

The chain joins TRBV6-6 to TRBJ1-3; TRBD1 matches 10 bases. The source of this sequence is a man aged 45 to 65 with HIV. The input for sequencing was unsorted PBMCs, taken 5.3 years after starting antiretroviral therapy. The CDR3, as DNA: TGTGCCAGCAGTGAGGGACAGGGGTATGGAAACACCATATATTTT. Amino acid sequence: CASSEGQGYGNTIYF.